The T cell receptor (beta chain) under discussion was sequenced for a study of T cells in Graves' hyperthyroidism and ophthalmopathy. Regions amplified from RNA transcripts were the TCR beta CDR3 regions. HTBI primers were employed in a first-round RT-PCR of the TCR CDR3. TCRdb analysed the multiplex PCR reads with MiXCR anew, one entry per CDR3 protein. The sample consists of 490,000 or so distinct CDR3 sequences, about 20% of them appearing once. The CDR3 runs 15 residues. The germline V gene has CDR1 DFQATT and CDR2 SNEGSKA (reference sequence). Unmatched junction bases numbered 12, after V lost 0 bases and J lost 11 bases.

The sequence was obtained from a woman aged 65 to 85 with Graves' ophthalmopathy. Material: blood. J is TRBJ2-1 and V is TRBV20-1; 8 nucleotides match TRBD1. DNA for the CDR3: TGCAGTGCTAGAGATGGGGGGACAGGCAGTGATAAGCAGTTCTTC. Translating gives CSARDGGTGSDKQFF.